This section outlines one T cell receptor (beta chain) sequence together with its context. Its antigen is unidentified. This sample is drawn from a study of post-analysis software for immune sequencing data. Study-wide context: Relapsing-remitting, secondary progressive and progressive-relapsing forms of multiple sclerosis all featured among disease courses.

Study-wide findings and caveats: When the samples were clustered directly with F measure, those that had been prepared in the same batch showed strong co-clustering. Five TRBV segments were more frequent in patients than controls; TRBV5-6, TRBV5-1 and TRBV20-1 belonged to this group. Controls significantly exceeded multiple sclerosis patients in normalized Chao1 diversity.

This CDR3 comprises 13 residues. V dropped 1 base and J dropped 7 bases, with 8 bases sitting between them. Prepared libraries of TCR beta cDNA carried unique molecular identifiers. A population of about 0.95 to 10 million T cells gave rise to around 480,000 cDNA molecules. In TCRdb, the PCR reads were re-called with MiXCR into one record per CDR3 protein. The profile shows 600,000 to 750,000 distinct CDR3 sequences, roughly three fifths of them singletons. The clonotype comes from a girl aged 2 to 9 with multiple sclerosis. The source material was blood. The V gene is TRBV12-3 or TRBV12-4, the J gene TRBJ2-1; D not certain. In DNA form, the CDR3 reads TGTGCCAGCAGTTTAGGGCTGGTGAATGAGCAGTTCTTC. Translating it yields CASSLGLVNEQFF.